This is a list of T cell receptor beta chains from one sample in a study of T-cell reconstitution after alpha-beta-depleted transplantation in children. TCRdb reprocessed the PCR reads via MiXCR and lists one record per CDR3 protein. The top ten clones hold under 30% of a sample with about 980,000 distinct CDR3 sequences, around 30% of them seen once. The source material was PBMCs, mostly from graft donor cells, sampled 360 days after TCRalphabeta/CD19-depleted stem cell transplant. These receptors all come from a boy younger than two who had a stem cell transplant for SCID, so the T cells may come from the graft donor. Each CDR3 is given with its conserved first and last residue. The order of the fields is D gene, J gene, V gene, clone size, CDR3 protein, CDR3 DNA. The D gene is left open where the match is weak. For some rows the clone size is stated as once, few or many, or as a class when expanded; others skip it.

>-|TRBJ1-4|TRBV4-1|-
CASSQDGGSNEKLFF
TGCGCCAGCAGCCAAGATGGAGGGAGTAATGAAAAACTGTTTTTT
>-|TRBJ2-1|TRBV15|few
CATSRDSGHNEQFF
TGTGCCACCAGCAGAGATTCGGGTCACAATGAGCAGTTCTTC
>-|TRBJ2-7|TRBV30|-
CAWSVSRRSEQYF
TGTGCCTGGAGTGTAAGTAGGCGTAGCGAGCAGTACTTC
>TRBD2|TRBJ2-1|TRBV7-9|few
CASSLWRERRSYNEQFF
TGTGCCAGCAGCTTATGGCGGGAGCGGAGGTCCTACAATGAGCAGTTCTTC
>TRBD1|TRBJ2-1|TRBV4-1|many
CASSHPRTGENRNEQFF
TGCGCCAGCAGCCATCCCCGGACAGGGGAGAATCGGAATGAGCAGTTCTTC
>TRBD1|TRBJ2-1|TRBV28|few
CASSMGQGNNEQFF
TGTGCCAGCAGTATGGGACAGGGTAACAATGAGCAGTTCTTC
>-|TRBJ2-3|TRBV7-8|-
CASSLSETSTDTQYF
TGTGCCAGCAGCTTATCAGAGACTAGCACAGATACGCAGTATTTT
>-|TRBJ2-1|TRBV20-1|few
CSARTLFAEFF
TGCAGTGCTAGGACACTCTTTGCCGAGTTCTTC
>-|TRBJ1-3|TRBV6-5|few
CASSYMRASGNTIYF
TGTGCCAGCAGTTACATGCGGGCCTCTGGAAACACCATATATTTT
>-|TRBJ1-5|TRBV6-5|few
CASSYSRQANQPQHF
TGTGCCAGCAGTTACTCGAGACAGGCTAATCAGCCCCAGCATTTT
>TRBD1|TRBJ2-7|TRBV5-1|-
CASSLGDRGTSYEQYF
TGCGCCAGCAGCTTAGGCGACAGGGGGACCTCCTACGAGCAGTACTTC
>TRBD2|TRBJ2-1|TRBV20-1|-
CSAGSGGARASYNEQFF
TGCAGTGCTGGTAGCGGGGGGGCCCGGGCTTCCTACAATGAGCAGTTCTTC
>-|TRBJ2-4|TRBV7-9|-
CASSQPTVEAKNIQYF
TGTGCCAGCAGCCAACCGACAGTGGAAGCCAAAAACATTCAGTACTTC
>-|TRBJ1-1|TRBV7-9|few
CASSPQGHPTEAFF
TGTGCCAGCAGCCCCCAGGGACACCCAACTGAAGCTTTCTTT
>-|TRBJ2-5|TRBV15|few
CATSRDRAGKGGETQYF
TGTGCCACCAGCAGAGATCGGGCAGGGAAAGGGGGTGAGACCCAGTACTTC
>-|TRBJ1-2|TRBV21-1|few
CASSKGNGYGYGYTF
TGTGCCAGCAGCAAAGGAAACGGCTACGGCTATGGCTACACCTTC
>-|TRBJ2-7|TRBV19|-
CASSIFTGSYEQYF
TGTGCCAGTAGTATCTTCACAGGCTCCTACGAGCAGTACTTC
>-|TRBJ2-3|TRBV9|-
CASSLRRGANTDTQYF
TGTGCCAGCAGCCTCCGTCGGGGGGCTAACACAGATACGCAGTATTTT
>-|TRBJ2-3|TRBV28|-
CASSIEPTDTQYF
TGTGCCAGCAGTATAGAGCCCACAGATACGCAGTATTTT
>-|TRBJ2-2|TRBV7-8|-
CASSYLLEGTGELFF
TGTGCCAGCAGCTACCTTCTAGAGGGGACCGGGGAGCTGTTTTTT
>-|TRBJ1-2|TRBV19|few
CASSGSLSTIGYTF
TGTGCCAGTAGTGGCAGTCTTTCCACTATTGGCTACACCTTC
>TRBD2|TRBJ2-3|TRBV7-8|few
CASSPWVAGDYRTDTQYF
TGTGCCAGCAGCCCTTGGGTAGCGGGGGATTATCGCACAGATACGCAGTATTTT
>-|TRBJ2-3|TRBV3-1|-
CASSQAGFAGADTQYF
TGTGCCAGCAGCCAAGCTGGGTTCGCCGGGGCAGATACGCAGTATTTT
>-|TRBJ1-1|TRBV20-1|-
CSARDLAGEAFF
TGCAGTGCTAGAGATTTGGCAGGGGAAGCTTTCTTT
>-|TRBJ2-1|TRBV12-3/TRBV12-4|few
CASSFRVNEQFF
TGTGCCAGCAGTTTTCGGGTCAATGAGCAGTTCTTC
>TRBD1|TRBJ2-3|TRBV20-1|-
CSAPTRDRPEDTQYF
TGCAGTGCGCCTACCCGGGACAGGCCCGAGGATACGCAGTATTTT
>-|TRBJ2-7|TRBV20-1|few
CSATVPGDQINEQYF
TGCAGTGCTACGGTGCCCGGGGACCAGATAAACGAGCAGTACTTC
>-|TRBJ2-7|TRBV24-1|-
CATSDWNYEQYF
TGTGCCACCAGTGATTGGAATTACGAGCAGTACTTC
>TRBD1|TRBJ2-5|TRBV20-1|-
CSARGLTGTGHQETQYF
TGCAGTGCGCGAGGACTGACCGGGACAGGCCATCAAGAGACCCAGTACTTC
>-|TRBJ2-7|TRBV7-9|-
CASTSRWGPYEQYF
TGTGCCAGCACCTCTCGTTGGGGCCCCTACGAGCAGTACTTC
>TRBD2|TRBJ2-7|TRBV3-1|-
CASSQAVAGGSYEQYF
TGTGCCAGCAGCCAAGCAGTAGCGGGGGGAAGTTACGAGCAGTACTTC
>-|TRBJ2-7|TRBV29-1|-
CSVDVGGYPSEQYF
TGCAGCGTTGATGTTGGGGGTTACCCCTCCGAGCAGTACTTC
>-|TRBJ2-1|TRBV4-2|few
CASSQASVASEQFF
TGTGCCAGCAGCCAAGCGTCGGTGGCCAGTGAGCAGTTCTTC